These 5 T cell receptor beta chains came from one sample sequenced in a study of blood T cell repertoires in COVID-19. This table comes from immunoSEQ multiplex PCR, and its TCRdb copy is limited to in-frame clones, with some not included. The profile shows about 67,000 clones, about 87% of them singletons. The sequenced sample consisted of peripheral blood. The receptor source for this set is a man between 50 and 59 years old with active COVID-19.

DNA for the CDR3: TGTGCCAGCAGCCTTGAGAAAAAGCAGTTCTTC. Translated: CASSLEKKQFF. This chain uses TRBV27 with TRBJ2-1, with no clear D. The ends were cut back, 6 bases at V and 11 bases at J, with 11 bases in the middle. Germline-derived CDR1 and CDR2 are MNHEY and SMNVEV (reference sequence). The CDR3 is made up of 11 amino acids.

The CDR3 protein is CAWSGETGWRGAFF. CDR3 DNA: TGTGCCTGGAGTGGAGAAACAGGGTGGAGAGGAGCTTTCTTT. The chain combines TRBV30 with TRBJ1-1; tentative D call: TRBD1 (6 bases). V shed 1 base and J shed 10 bases, with 19 bases lying between them. Germline CDR1 and CDR2: GTSNPN and SVGIG (reference sequence). This CDR3 has 14 residues.

The V gene is TRBV24-1, the J gene TRBJ2-1; possible D gene TRBD1, 6 bases. In germline, CDR1 is KGHDR, CDR2 SFDVKD. The CDR3 has 13 residues. The V end was cut by 3 bases, the J end by 5 bases, with 7 bases between. The CDR3 is CATSDGQHNEQFF. CDR3 bases: TGTGCCACCAGTGATGGACAGCACAATGAGCAGTTCTTC.

This clone was detected a few times. V gene TRBV14 combines with J gene TRBJ1-6, with a weak D call TRBD1 (5 bases). CDR1 SGHDN and CDR2 FVKESK come from the germline V gene. The ends were cut back, 0 bases at V and 9 bases at J, with 18 bases in the middle. CDR3 length: 17 amino acids. The CDR3 region is CASSQEFPRPTGSPLHF. The CDR3 bases are TGTGCCAGCAGCCAAGAGTTCCCCAGGCCAACAGGTTCACCCCTCCACTTT.

The genes are TRBV11-3 and TRBJ2-2, with D hard to call. Trimming took off 4 bases at V and 7 bases at J, with 10 bases between the two ends. CDR1 and CDR2 (germline): SGHNT, YENEEA. The CDR3 has 13 residues. The CDR3 DNA sequence: TGTGCCAGCAGCTATCCGACTGGCGGGGAGCTGTTTTTT. Its translation is CASSYPTGGELFF.